The 30 T cell receptor beta chains in this list originate from one sample, sequenced in a study of beta chain features in type 1 diabetes. The whole isolated RNA underwent reverse transcription, so sequencing captured expressed TCRB transcripts. Measured with immunoSEQ multiplex PCR; TCRdb has only the in-frame clones, and not every one. The table includes 900,000 or so clones, 15% to 20% detected once. Sequenced material: naive CD4+ T cells from blood. Every receptor here comes from a woman under 30 in good health.

The V gene is TRBV4-2, the J gene TRBJ1-1; D is undetermined. The germline gives CDR1 LGHNA, CDR2 YNFKEQ. The V gene lost 0 bases and the J gene lost 6 bases, with 11 bases spanning the gap. This CDR3 is built from 14 residues. The CDR3 reads CASSQDWGAAEAFF. The CDR3 DNA reads TGTGCCAGCAGCCAAGATTGGGGAGCCGCTGAAGCTTTCTTT.

J is TRBJ2-1 and V is TRBV6-1; 7 nucleotides match TRBD2. This CDR3 contains 13 residues. The germline V gene has CDR1 MNHNS and CDR2 SASEGT. V was clipped by 6 bases and J by 10 bases; unmatched bases: 9. CDR3 coding DNA: TGTGCCAGCAGCCCGGGAGGCAGAGGCGAGCAGTTCTTC. The encoded protein is CASSPGGRGEQFF.

This chain connects TRBV6-1 to TRBJ2-7; D is unresolved. Germline V gives CDR1 MNHNS, CDR2 SASEGT. Trimming pared 3 bases from V and 3 bases from J, leaving 9 bases between. This CDR3 region has 13 residues. The CDR3 is CASSESGYYEQYF. CDR3 DNA sequence: TGTGCCAGCAGTGAGTCCGGTTACTACGAGCAGTACTTC.

This chain connects TRBV25-1 to TRBJ2-3; no clear D. CDR1 is MGHDK and CDR2 is SYGVNS in the germline V gene. V was clipped by 0 bases and J by 3 bases, with 7 bases between them. This CDR3 has 14 amino acids. The CDR3 sequence: CASSEYAVTDTQYF. CDR3 sequence (DNA): TGTGCCAGCAGTGAATACGCGGTTACAGATACGCAGTATTTT.

V is TRBV11-1 and J is TRBJ2-1, with D tentatively TRBD2 (6 bases). Trimming shortened V by 6 bases and J by 0 bases, and 12 bases separated the two germline ends. CDR1 SGHAT and CDR2 FQDESV come from the germline V gene (reference sequence). CDR3 length: 15 amino acids. In nucleotides, the CDR3 is TGTGCCAGCAGTAAGGACGGGAGCTCCTACAATGAGCAGTTCTTC. As protein: CASSKDGSSYNEQFF.

The V gene is TRBV6-1, the J gene TRBJ2-4; D possibly uses TRBD1 or TRBD2 (6 bases each). The germline CDR1 and CDR2 sequences are MNHNS and SASEGT. The V end was cut by 10 bases, the J end by 5 bases, with 12 bases between. The CDR3 sequence is 12 residues long. CDR3 DNA sequence: TGTGCCATGGGTAGGGGGGAAAACATTCAGTACTTC. Translated, it gives CAMGRGENIQYF.

Comment on this clone: A much larger clone differs by one base, so this may be a read error. The chain combines TRBV9 with TRBJ2-5; D uncertain. The ends were cut back, 4 bases at V and 5 bases at J, with 6 bases in the middle. Germline V lookup: CDR1 SGDLS, CDR2 YYNGEE. This CDR3 is built from 11 residues. CDR3 protein: CASSLGETQYF. The CDR3 DNA sequence: TGTGCCAGCAGCTTGGGGGAGACCCAGTACTTC.

This clone showed up just once. V is TRBV7-2 and J is TRBJ2-1, with a tentative D call TRBD1 (5 bases). The CDR3 has 15 residues. Germline values: CDR1 SGHTA, CDR2 FQGNSA. Trimming left V 6 bases short and J 5 bases short, with 17 bases between. CDR3 nucleotide sequence: TGTGCCAGCAGTCGCACCAGGGTTGCTAACAATGAGCAGTTCTTC. Protein product: CASSRTRVANNEQFF.

The CDR3 spells CASTTLGGTDTQYF. The CDR3 nucleotides are TGTGCCAGCACCACACTTGGGGGCACAGATACGCAGTATTTT. This sequence joins TRBV27 and TRBJ2-3; D gene uncertain. From germline, CDR1 is MNHEY and CDR2 SMNVEV (reference sequence). V dropped 7 bases and J dropped 1 base, with 12 bases sitting between them. The CDR3 spans 14 residues.

Only a few counts were recorded for this clone. This chain uses TRBV11-2 with TRBJ2-7; D gene ambiguous. The CDR3 is made up of 14 amino acids. The ends were cut back, 5 bases at V and 5 bases at J, with 16 bases in the middle. In germline, CDR1 is SGHAT, CDR2 FQNNGV. CDR3 DNA sequence: TGTGCCAGCAGCCCTCTGGCAGCCTGGAACGAGCAGTACTTC. The encoded protein is CASSPLAAWNEQYF.

The chain couples TRBV27 to TRBJ2-1; 8 nucleotides agree with TRBD2. The CDR3 is 15 residues long. Trimming at V came to 5 bases and at J to 9 bases, leaving 12 bases not matched to a gene. Germline CDR1 MNHEY, CDR2 SMNVEV (reference sequence). DNA of the CDR3: TGTGCCAGCAGTACATTTACGGGGGGGACGGTTGAGCAGTTCTTC. The encoded protein is CASSTFTGGTVEQFF.

In this sample, this clone turned up a few times. The V gene is TRBV5-1, the J gene TRBJ2-3, with D possibly matching TRBD2 (6 bases). Germline values: CDR1 SGHRS, CDR2 YFSETQ. The ends were cut back, 1 base at V and 1 base at J, with 19 bases in the middle. The CDR3 loop spans 18 amino acids. CDR3 DNA: TGCGCCAGCAGCTTGTTGACCCTCCGGGGGATTCGCACAGATACGCAGTATTTT. Amino acid sequence: CASSLLTLRGIRTDTQYF.

The chain employs TRBV7-9 and TRBJ1-1; the match to TRBD1 covers 9 bases. V was clipped by 5 bases and J by 0 bases; unmatched bases: 10. The CDR3 has 17 amino acids. The germline CDR1 and CDR2 sequences are SEHNR and FQNEAQ (reference sequence). CDR3 DNA: TGTGCCAGCAGCCCCCGGACAGGGGATTGGATGAACACTGAAGCTTTCTTT. This codes for CASSPRTGDWMNTEAFF.

This clone turned up a few times. CDR3 sequence: CASSLAGWTANIQYF. The CDR3 nucleotides read TGTGCCAGCAGCTTAGCAGGCTGGACAGCCAACATTCAGTACTTC. The rearrangement uses TRBV7-2 and TRBJ2-4; possible D gene TRBD1, 6 bases. The V end was cut by 0 bases, the J end by 7 bases, with 13 bases between. The V gene's germline CDR1 is SGHTA and CDR2 FQGNSA. CDR3 length: 15 amino acids.

In its sample, this clone was seen a few times. V and J are TRBV6-1 and TRBJ2-5; D possibly corresponds to TRBD1 (5 bases). This CDR3 is 13 amino acids long. Germline CDR1 reads MNHNS; CDR2 reads SASEGT. V lost 11 bases and J 3 bases, leaving 16 bases between the germline ends. The CDR3 DNA reads as TGTGCCGGTCAAAGAGGACAAAAAGAGACCCAGTACTTC. Its translation: CAGQRGQKETQYF.

This chain uses TRBV28 with TRBJ1-2; D remains unclear. Germline loops: CDR1 MDHEN, CDR2 SYDVKM. The ends were cut back, 3 bases at V and 4 bases at J, with 15 bases in the middle. There are 15 residues in the CDR3. The CDR3 sequence: CASSFVGTTSYGYTF. CDR3 in DNA: TGTGCCAGCAGTTTTGTAGGCACAACCTCCTATGGCTACACCTTC.

The table lists this clone with a few counts. This chain's CDR3 is CASSPTTRGGRALGETQYF. The CDR3 DNA reads as TGTGCCAGCAGCCCCACGACGAGGGGCGGGAGGGCCCTCGGAGAGACCCAGTACTTC. This chain links TRBV11-2 with TRBJ2-5; 9 nucleotides line up with TRBD2. CDR1 and CDR2 (germline): SGHAT, FQNNGV. CDR3 size: 19 residues. V gave up 5 bases and J gave up 4 bases; unmatched junction bases: 20.

As to this clone: This sample also contains other DNA sequences that code for the same CDR3. The V and J genes are TRBV15 and TRBJ2-3; D is possibly TRBD2 (6 bases). The germline V gene encodes CDR1 LNHNV and CDR2 YYDKDF (reference sequence). CDR3 length equals 13 residues. The V end lost 6 bases, the J end lost 1 base, and 8 bases lay between the germline ends. CDR3 coding DNA: TGTGCCACCAGGGCTAGCGGCACAGATACGCAGTATTTT. Amino acid sequence: CATRASGTDTQYF.

This clone was recorded a few times. V and J are TRBV7-9 and TRBJ2-5; D not resolved. The J call may be mistaken, given a closer DNA end match to TRBJ2-7. Per the germline V gene, CDR1 is SEHNR and CDR2 is FQNEAQ (reference sequence). CDR3 size: 11 residues. This CDR3 is CASSQAYEQYF. CDR3 DNA: TGTGCCAGCAGCCAGGCCTACGAGCAGTACTTC.

With regard to this clone: The same CDR3 also results from other DNA sequences found in this sample. The chain uses TRBV7-9 and TRBJ2-7; 7 bases line up with TRBD1. This CDR3 has 13 amino acids. With 5 bases clipped from V and 2 bases from J, the junction kept 3 bases outside the gene matches. CDR1 and CDR2 (germline): SEHNR, FQNEAQ (reference sequence). CDR3 loop: CASSPGQPYEQYF. In DNA form, the CDR3 reads TGTGCCAGCAGCCCGGGACAGCCCTACGAGCAGTACTTC. The full variable domain, its missing parts supplied by reference TRBV7-9 and TRBJ2-7, is DTGVSQNPRHKITKRGQNVTFRCDPISEHNRLYWYRQTLGQGPEFLTYFQNEAQLEKSRLLSDRFSAERPKGSFSTLEIQRTEQGDSAMYLCASSPGQPYEQYFGPGTRLTVT.

Only a few counts were recorded for this clone. The gene calls are TRBV6-1 and TRBJ2-3; D not resolved. V lost 7 bases and J lost 6, with 8 bases in between. Germline V gene sequence: CDR1 MNHNS, CDR2 SASEGT. This CDR3 has 11 residues. CDR3 bases: TGTGCCAGCACCTACGAGGATACGCAGTATTTT. It is translated as CASTYEDTQYF.

This clone came up a few times. V gene TRBV5-6 combines with J gene TRBJ1-4; D is undetermined. V lost 3 bases and J lost 8, with 11 bases in between. Germline V gene data show CDR1 as SGHDT and CDR2 as YYEEEE. CDR3 length: 13 amino acids. The CDR3 coding sequence is TGTGCCAGCAGCTCTGACGGGATAGAAAAACTGTTTTTT. It translates to CASSSDGIEKLFF.

This clone has only a few counts. The chain employs TRBV15 and TRBJ2-5, with D possibly matching TRBD2 (5 bases). CDR1 is LNHNV, CDR2 YYDKDF, per germline (reference sequence). Trimming removed 4 bases from V and 4 bases from J, with 13 bases in between. CDR3 length equals 14 residues. In DNA form, the CDR3 reads TGTGCCACCAGCAAATTAAGCGGAGGAGAGACCCAGTACTTC. Translated: CATSKLSGGETQYF.

This chain joins TRBV5-1 and TRBJ1-2; perhaps TRBD1 as D (5 bases). Germline CDR1 is SGHRS and CDR2 is YFSETQ. CDR3 length equals 13 residues. Trimming took 4 bases from V and 2 from J, leaving 9 bases between them. CDR3 sequence: CASSKGLNYGYTF. CDR3 nucleotides: TGCGCCAGCAGCAAGGGACTCAACTATGGCTACACCTTC.

This clone was counted only a few times. The chain is built from TRBV5-1 and TRBJ1-2, with D possibly matching TRBD1 (5 bases). Germline V gene lookup returns CDR1 SGHRS and CDR2 YFSETQ. Trimming shortened V by 4 bases and J by 0 bases, and 10 bases separated the two germline ends. The CDR3 has 14 amino acids. The CDR3 DNA is TGCGCCAGCAGCCCGGCAGGGACTAACTATGGCTACACCTTC. Its protein is CASSPAGTNYGYTF.

V is TRBV5-1 and J is TRBJ2-1; D might be TRBD1 or TRBD2, each matching 5 bases. V lost 0 bases, J lost 2 bases, and 12 bases lay in between. Germline CDR1 SGHRS, CDR2 YFSETQ. CDR3 length: 16 amino acids. The CDR3 is CASSLAGRATYNEQFF. Here the CDR3 DNA reads TGCGCCAGCAGCTTGGCAGGGCGGGCCACCTACAATGAGCAGTTCTTC.

The gene calls are TRBV19 and TRBJ2-7; the match to TRBD2 covers 7 bases. This CDR3 spans 14 amino acids. Germline values: CDR1 LNHDA, CDR2 SQIVND (reference sequence). The trim removed 5 bases at V and 6 bases at J, leaving 10 bases unmatched. The CDR3 spells CASSPWGGSVEQYF. The CDR3 coding sequence is TGTGCCAGTAGTCCCTGGGGAGGGTCCGTCGAGCAGTACTTC.

The table lists this clone with a few counts. This chain links TRBV4-3 with TRBJ2-7, with D tentatively TRBD2 (6 bases). V lost 4 bases, J lost 2 bases, and 15 bases lay in between. This CDR3 region has 15 residues. The germline V gene encodes CDR1 LGHNA and CDR2 YSLEER. CDR3 region: CASSPSWRGPYEQYF. CDR3 in DNA: TGCGCCAGCAGCCCGTCGTGGAGGGGCCCCTACGAGCAGTACTTC.

The chain couples TRBV29-1 to TRBJ2-6; a possible D gene is TRBD1 (5 bases). Germline V gene lookup returns CDR1 SQVTM and CDR2 ANQGSEA. The CDR3 runs 16 residues. V was shortened by 5 bases and J by 2 bases, with 16 bases between the two germline ends. In DNA, the CDR3 is TGCAGCGTTATGCGGACAACTTACGCTGGGGCCAACGTCCTGACTTTC. It yields the protein CSVMRTTYAGANVLTF.

This clone has more than one count but fewer than ten. The chain couples TRBV6-5 to TRBJ2-3, with D perhaps matching TRBD1 or TRBD2 (5 bases each). Germline V gene data show CDR1 as MNHEY and CDR2 as SVGAGI. V was trimmed by 6 bases and J by 6 bases, leaving 19 bases between them. CDR3 size: 15 residues. CDR3 sequence (DNA): TGTGCCAGCAGCCGGACTCCGACGTGGGGGGATACGCAGTATTTT. It is translated as CASSRTPTWGDTQYF.